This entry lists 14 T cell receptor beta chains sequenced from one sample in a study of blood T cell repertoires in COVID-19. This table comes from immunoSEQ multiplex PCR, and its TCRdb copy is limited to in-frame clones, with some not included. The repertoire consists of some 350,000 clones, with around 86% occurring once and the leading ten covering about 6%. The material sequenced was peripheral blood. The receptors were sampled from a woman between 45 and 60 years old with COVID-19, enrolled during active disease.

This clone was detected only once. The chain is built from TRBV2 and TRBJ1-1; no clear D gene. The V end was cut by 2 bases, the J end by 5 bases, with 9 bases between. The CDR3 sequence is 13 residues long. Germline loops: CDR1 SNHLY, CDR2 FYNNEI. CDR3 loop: CASSEIGITEAFF. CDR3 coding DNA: TGTGCCAGCAGTGAAATCGGGATAACTGAAGCTTTCTTT.

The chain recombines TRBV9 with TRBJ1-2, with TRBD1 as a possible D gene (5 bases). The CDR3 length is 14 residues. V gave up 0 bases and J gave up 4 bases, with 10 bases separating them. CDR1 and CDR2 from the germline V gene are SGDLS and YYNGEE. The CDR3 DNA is TGTGCCAGCAGCGTAGTTTTCGGGGGCTATGGCTACACCTTC. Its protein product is CASSVVFGGYGYTF.

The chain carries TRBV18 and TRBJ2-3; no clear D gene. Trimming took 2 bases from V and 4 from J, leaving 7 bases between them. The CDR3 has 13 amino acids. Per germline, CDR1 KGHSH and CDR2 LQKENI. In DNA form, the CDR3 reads TGTGCCAGCTCACCAGCCCGGTCAGATACGCAGTATTTT. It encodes CASSPARSDTQYF.

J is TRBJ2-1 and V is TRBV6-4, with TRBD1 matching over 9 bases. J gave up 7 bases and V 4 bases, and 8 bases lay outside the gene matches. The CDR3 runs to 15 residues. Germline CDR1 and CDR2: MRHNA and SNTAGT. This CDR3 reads CASSAPGQGMNEQFF. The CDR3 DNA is TGTGCCAGCAGTGCCCCGGGACAGGGAATGAATGAGCAGTTCTTC.

DNA for the CDR3: TGTGCCAGCAGTTTACGGCAGGGCTTGTACAATGAGCAGTTCTTC. Translating it yields CASSLRQGLYNEQFF. The chain joins TRBV27 to TRBJ2-1, with D possibly matching TRBD1 (5 bases). The CDR3 runs 15 residues. The germline gives CDR1 MNHEY, CDR2 SMNVEV (reference sequence). Trimming pared 2 bases from V and 4 bases from J, leaving 12 bases between.

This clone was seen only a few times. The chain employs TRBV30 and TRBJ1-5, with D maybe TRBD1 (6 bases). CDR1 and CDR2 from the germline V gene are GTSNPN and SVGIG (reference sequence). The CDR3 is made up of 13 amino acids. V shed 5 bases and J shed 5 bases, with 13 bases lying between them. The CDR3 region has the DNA TGTGCCTGGGCACAGGGTTCCGATCAGCCCCAGCATTTT. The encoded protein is CAWAQGSDQPQHF.

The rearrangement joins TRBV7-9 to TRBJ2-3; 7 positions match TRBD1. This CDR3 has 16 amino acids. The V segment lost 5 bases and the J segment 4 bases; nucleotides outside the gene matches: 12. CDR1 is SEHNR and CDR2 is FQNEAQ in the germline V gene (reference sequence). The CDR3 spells CASSPRGQADADTQYF. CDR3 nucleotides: TGTGCCAGCAGCCCGCGAGGACAGGCGGACGCAGATACGCAGTATTTT.

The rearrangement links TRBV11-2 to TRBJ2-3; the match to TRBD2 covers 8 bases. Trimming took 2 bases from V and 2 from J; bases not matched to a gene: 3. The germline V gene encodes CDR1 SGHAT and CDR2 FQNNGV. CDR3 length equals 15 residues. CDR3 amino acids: CASSLIGRDTDTQYF. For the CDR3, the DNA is TGTGCCAGCAGCTTAATCGGGAGGGACACAGATACGCAGTATTTT.

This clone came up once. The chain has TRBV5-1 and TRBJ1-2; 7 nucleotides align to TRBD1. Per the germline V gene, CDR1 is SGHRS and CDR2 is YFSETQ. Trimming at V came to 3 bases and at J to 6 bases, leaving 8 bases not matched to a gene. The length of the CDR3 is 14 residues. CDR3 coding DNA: TGCGCCAGCAGCTATTGGACAGGAGAAGATGGCTACACCTTC. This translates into CASSYWTGEDGYTF.

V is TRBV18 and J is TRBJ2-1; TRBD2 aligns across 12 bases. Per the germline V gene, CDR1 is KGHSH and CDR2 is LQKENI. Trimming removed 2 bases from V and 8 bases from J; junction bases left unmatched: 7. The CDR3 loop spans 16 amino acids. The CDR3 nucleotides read TGTGCCAGCTCACCATCCCGACTAGCGGGAGTGTATGAGCAGTTCTTC. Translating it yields CASSPSRLAGVYEQFF.

The CDR3: CASSVETGNTEAFF. DNA of the CDR3: TGTGCCAGCAGTGTCGAGACAGGGAACACTGAAGCTTTCTTT. The J gene is TRBJ1-1, the V gene TRBV6-4; D is possibly TRBD1 (6 bases). Deletions cut 4 bases from V and 1 base from J, with 10 bases between. Germline loops: CDR1 MRHNA, CDR2 SNTAGT. The CDR3 has 14 residues.

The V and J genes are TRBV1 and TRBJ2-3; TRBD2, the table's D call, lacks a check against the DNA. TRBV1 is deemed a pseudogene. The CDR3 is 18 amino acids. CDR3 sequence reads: CTSSPQRPSGRMTDTQYF. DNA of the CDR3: TGCACCAGCAGCCCCCAGCGCCCTAGCGGGAGAATGACAGATACGCAGTATTTT.

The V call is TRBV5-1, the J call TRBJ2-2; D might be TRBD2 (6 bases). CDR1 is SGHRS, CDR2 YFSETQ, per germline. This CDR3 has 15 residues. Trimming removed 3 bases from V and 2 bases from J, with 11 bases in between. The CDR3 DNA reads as TGCGCCAGCAGCTCGGGACTTATAAACACCGGGGAGCTGTTTTTT. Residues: CASSSGLINTGELFF.

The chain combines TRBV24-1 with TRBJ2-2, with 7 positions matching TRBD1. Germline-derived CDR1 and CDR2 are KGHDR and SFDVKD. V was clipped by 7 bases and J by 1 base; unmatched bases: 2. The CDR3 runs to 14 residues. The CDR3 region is CATRDRRNTGELFF. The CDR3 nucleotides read TGTGCCACCAGGGACAGGCGGAACACCGGGGAGCTGTTTTTT.